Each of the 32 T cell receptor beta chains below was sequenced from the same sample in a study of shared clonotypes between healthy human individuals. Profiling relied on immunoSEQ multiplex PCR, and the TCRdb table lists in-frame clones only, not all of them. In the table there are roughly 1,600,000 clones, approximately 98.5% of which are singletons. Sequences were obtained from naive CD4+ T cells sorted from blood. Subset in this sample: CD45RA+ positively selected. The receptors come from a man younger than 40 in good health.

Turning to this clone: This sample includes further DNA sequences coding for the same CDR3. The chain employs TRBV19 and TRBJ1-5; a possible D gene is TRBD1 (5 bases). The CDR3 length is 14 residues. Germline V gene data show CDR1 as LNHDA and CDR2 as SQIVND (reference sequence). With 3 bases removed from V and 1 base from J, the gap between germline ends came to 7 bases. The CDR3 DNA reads TGTGCCAGTAGTATCGGGGGAAGCAATCAGCCCCAGCATTTT. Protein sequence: CASSIGGSNQPQHF.

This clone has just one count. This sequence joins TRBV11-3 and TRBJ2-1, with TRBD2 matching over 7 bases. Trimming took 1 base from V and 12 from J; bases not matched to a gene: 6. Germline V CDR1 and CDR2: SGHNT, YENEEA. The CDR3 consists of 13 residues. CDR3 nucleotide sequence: TGTGCCAGCAGCTTAGTTCTCGGGGGGAGGCAGTTCTTC. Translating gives CASSLVLGGRQFF.

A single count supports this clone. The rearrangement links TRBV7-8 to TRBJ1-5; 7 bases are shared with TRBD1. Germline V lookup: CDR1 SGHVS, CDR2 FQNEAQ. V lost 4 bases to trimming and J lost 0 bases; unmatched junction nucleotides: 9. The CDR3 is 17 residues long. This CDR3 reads CASSSMGTVYSNQPQHF. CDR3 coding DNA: TGTGCCAGCAGCTCGATGGGGACAGTTTATAGCAATCAGCCCCAGCATTTT. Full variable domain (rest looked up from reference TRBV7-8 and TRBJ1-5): GAGVSQSPRYKVAKRGQDVALRCDPISGHVSLFWYQQALGQGPEFLTYFQNEAQLDKSGLPSDRFFAERPEGSVSTLKIQRTQQEDSAVYLCASSSMGTVYSNQPQHFGDGTRLSIL.

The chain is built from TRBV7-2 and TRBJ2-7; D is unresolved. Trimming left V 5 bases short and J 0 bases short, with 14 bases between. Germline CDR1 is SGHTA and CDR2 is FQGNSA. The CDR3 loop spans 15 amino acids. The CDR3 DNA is TGTGCCAGCAGCCCCGAGGACGGTAGCTCCTACGAGCAGTACTTC. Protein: CASSPEDGSSYEQYF. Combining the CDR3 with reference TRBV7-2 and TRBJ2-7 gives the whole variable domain GAGVSQSPSNKVTEKGKDVELRCDPISGHTALYWYRQSLGQGLEFLIYFQGNSAPDKSGLPSDRFSAERTGGSVSTLTIQRTQQEDSAVYLCASSPEDGSSYEQYFGPGTRLTVT.

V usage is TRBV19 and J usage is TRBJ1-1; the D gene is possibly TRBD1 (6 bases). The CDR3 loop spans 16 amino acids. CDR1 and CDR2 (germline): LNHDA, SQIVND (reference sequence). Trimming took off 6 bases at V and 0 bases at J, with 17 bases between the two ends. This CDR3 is CASRSIGAGVNTEAFF. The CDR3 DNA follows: TGTGCCAGTAGATCAATCGGGGCAGGGGTGAACACTGAAGCTTTCTTT.

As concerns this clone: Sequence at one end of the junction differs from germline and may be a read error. CDR3 nucleotide sequence: TGTGCTAGCAGCTTATCTAGCGGGGTTGGGTCTGATACGCAGTATTTT. Its protein product is CASSLSSGVGSDTQYF. The chain joins TRBV7-7 to TRBJ2-3; TRBD2 matches 9 bases. Germline CDR1 is SSHAT and CDR2 is FNYEAQ (reference sequence). This CDR3 region has 16 residues.

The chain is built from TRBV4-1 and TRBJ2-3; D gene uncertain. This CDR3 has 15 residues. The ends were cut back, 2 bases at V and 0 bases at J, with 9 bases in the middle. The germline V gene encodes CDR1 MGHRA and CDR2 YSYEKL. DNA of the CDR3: TGCGCCAGCAGCCAACTACCTACTAGCACAGATACGCAGTATTTT. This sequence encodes CASSQLPTSTDTQYF.

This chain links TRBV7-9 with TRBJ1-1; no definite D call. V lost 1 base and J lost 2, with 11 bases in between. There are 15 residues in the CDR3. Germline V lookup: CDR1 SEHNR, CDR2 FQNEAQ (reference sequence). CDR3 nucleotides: TGTGCCAGCAGCTTAGGTGGGAAAACCAACACTGAAGCTTTCTTT. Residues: CASSLGGKTNTEAFF.

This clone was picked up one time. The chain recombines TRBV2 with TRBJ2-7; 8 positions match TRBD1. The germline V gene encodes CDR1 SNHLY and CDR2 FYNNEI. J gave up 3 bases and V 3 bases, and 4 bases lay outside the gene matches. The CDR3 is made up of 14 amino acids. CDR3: CASSDPRGLYEQYF. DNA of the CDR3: TGTGCCAGCAGTGACCCCAGGGGGCTCTACGAGCAGTACTTC.

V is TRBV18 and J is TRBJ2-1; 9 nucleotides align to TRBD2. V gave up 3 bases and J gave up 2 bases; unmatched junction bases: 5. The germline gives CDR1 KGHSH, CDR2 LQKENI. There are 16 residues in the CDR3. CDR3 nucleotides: TGTGCCAGCTCACCGACCATAGCGGGAGCCTACAATGAGCAGTTCTTC. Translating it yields CASSPTIAGAYNEQFF.

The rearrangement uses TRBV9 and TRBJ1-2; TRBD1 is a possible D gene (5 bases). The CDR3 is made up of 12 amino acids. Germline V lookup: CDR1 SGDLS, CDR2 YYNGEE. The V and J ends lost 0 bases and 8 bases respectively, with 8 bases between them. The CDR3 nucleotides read TGTGCCAGCAGCGTAGCGGGGGACGGCTACACCTTC. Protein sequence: CASSVAGDGYTF.

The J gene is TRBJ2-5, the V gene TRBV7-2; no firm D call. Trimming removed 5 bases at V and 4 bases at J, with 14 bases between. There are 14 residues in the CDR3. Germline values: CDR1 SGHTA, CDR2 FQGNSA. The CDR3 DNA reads TGTGCCAGCAGCCCACCTACAGTGAGAGAGACCCAGTACTTC. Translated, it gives CASSPPTVRETQYF.

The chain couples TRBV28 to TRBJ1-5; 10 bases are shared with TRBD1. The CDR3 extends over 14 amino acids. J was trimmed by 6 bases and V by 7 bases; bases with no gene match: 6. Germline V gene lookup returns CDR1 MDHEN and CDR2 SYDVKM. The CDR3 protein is CASTRDRGSQPQHF. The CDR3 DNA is TGTGCCAGCACCCGGGACAGGGGCAGTCAGCCCCAGCATTTT.

The CDR3 sequence: CASSLGRTPTYNEQFF. Written as DNA, the CDR3 is TGTGCCAGCAGCTTGGGACGGACTCCAACCTACAATGAGCAGTTCTTC. The chain uses TRBV5-8 and TRBJ2-1; D is possibly TRBD2 (5 bases). Germline CDR1 and CDR2: SGHTS and YDEGEE. This CDR3 contains 16 residues. The V end lost 0 bases, the J end lost 2 bases, and 12 bases lay between the germline ends.

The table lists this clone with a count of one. CDR3 region: CASSLVGNPQTEAFF. The CDR3 DNA follows: TGTGCCAGCAGCTTAGTTGGGAATCCCCAAACTGAAGCTTTCTTT. This chain connects TRBV13 to TRBJ1-1; D is uncertain. Trimming removed 1 base at V and 5 bases at J, with 14 bases between. Germline CDR1 and CDR2: PRHDT and FYEKMQ (reference sequence). CDR3 length: 15 residues.

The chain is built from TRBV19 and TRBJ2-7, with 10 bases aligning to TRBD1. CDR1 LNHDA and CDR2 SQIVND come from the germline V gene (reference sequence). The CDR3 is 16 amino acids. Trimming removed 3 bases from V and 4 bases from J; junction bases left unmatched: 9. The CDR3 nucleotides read TGTGCCAGTAGTATCGGTAAGGGACAGGGGTGGTACGAGCAGTACTTC. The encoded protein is CASSIGKGQGWYEQYF.

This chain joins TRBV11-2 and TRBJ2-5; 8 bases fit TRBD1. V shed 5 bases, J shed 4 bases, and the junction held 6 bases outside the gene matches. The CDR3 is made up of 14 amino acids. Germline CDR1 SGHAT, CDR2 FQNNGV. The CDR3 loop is CASSTRTGSETQYF. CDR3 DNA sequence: TGTGCCAGCAGCACCCGGACAGGGTCAGAGACCCAGTACTTC. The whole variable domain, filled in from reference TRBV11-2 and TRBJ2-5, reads EAGVAQSPRYKIIEKRQSVAFWCNPISGHATLYWYQQILGQGPKLLIQFQNNGVVDDSQLPKDRFSAERLKGVDSTLKIQPAKLEDSAVYLCASSTRTGSETQYFGPGTRLLVL.

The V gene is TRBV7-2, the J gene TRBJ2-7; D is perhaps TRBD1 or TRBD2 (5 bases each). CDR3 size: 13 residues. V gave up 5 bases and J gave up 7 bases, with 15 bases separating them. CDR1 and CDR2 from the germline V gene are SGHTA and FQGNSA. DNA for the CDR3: TGTGCCAGCAGCCGGGACCGCACAGGAGAGCAGTACTTC. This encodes CASSRDRTGEQYF.

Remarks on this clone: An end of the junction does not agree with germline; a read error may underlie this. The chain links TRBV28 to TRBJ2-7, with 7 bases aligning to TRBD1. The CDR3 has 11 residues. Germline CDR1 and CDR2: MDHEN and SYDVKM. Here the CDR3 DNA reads TGTGCCAGCAGTTTGGGACAGTCGGCGGTCTTC. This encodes CASSLGQSAVF.

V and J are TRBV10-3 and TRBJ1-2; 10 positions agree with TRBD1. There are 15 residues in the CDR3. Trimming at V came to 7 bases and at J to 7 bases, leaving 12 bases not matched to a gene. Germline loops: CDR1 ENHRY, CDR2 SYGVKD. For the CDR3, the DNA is TGTGCCATCACCGGGACAGGGGCATCATCTGGTGGCTACACCTTC. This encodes CAITGTGASSGGYTF.

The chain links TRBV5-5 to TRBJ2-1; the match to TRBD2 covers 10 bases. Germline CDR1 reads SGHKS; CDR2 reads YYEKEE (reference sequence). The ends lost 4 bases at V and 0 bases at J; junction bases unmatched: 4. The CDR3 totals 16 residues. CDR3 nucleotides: TGTGCCAGCAGCCCGGGACTAGCGCTCTCCTACAATGAGCAGTTCTTC. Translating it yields CASSPGLALSYNEQFF.

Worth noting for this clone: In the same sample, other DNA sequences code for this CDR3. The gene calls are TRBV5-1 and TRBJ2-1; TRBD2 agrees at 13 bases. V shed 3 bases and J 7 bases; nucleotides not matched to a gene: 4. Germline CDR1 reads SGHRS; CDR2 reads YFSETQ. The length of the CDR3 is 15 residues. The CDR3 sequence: CASSSGLAGVNEQFF. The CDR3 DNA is TGCGCCAGCAGCTCCGGACTAGCGGGAGTTAATGAGCAGTTCTTC.

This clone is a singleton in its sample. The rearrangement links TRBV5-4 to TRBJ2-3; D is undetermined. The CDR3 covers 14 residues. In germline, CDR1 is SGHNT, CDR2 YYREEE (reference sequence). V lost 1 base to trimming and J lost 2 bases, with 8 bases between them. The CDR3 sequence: CASSLTRNTDTQYF. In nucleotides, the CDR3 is TGTGCCAGCAGCTTGACCAGGAACACAGATACGCAGTATTTT.

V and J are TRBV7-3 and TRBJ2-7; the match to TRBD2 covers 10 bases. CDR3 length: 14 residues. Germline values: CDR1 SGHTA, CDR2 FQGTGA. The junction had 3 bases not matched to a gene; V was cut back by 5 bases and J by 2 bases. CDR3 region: CASSLLAGTYEQYF. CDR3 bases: TGTGCCAGCAGCCTACTAGCGGGGACCTACGAGCAGTACTTC.

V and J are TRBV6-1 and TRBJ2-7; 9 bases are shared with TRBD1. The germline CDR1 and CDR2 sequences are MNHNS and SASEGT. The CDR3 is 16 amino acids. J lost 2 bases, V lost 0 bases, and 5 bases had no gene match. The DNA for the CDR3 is TGTGCCAGCAGTGAAGCTATGGGGACAGGGACCTACGAGCAGTACTTC. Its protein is CASSEAMGTGTYEQYF.

CDR3 nucleotide sequence: TGTGCCAGCAGCAACGGACTAGCTGGCGAGCAGTACTTC. This encodes CASSNGLAGEQYF. The chain employs TRBV7-3 and TRBJ2-7; 8 nucleotides align to TRBD2. CDR3 length equals 13 residues. The germline gives CDR1 SGHTA, CDR2 FQGTGA. The V gene end was trimmed by 5 bases and the J gene end by 6 bases; junction bases not matched to a gene: 6.

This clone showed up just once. This chain's CDR3 is CASSRETTNEKLFF. DNA of the CDR3: TGCGCCAGCAGTCGGGAAACAACTAATGAAAAACTGTTTTTT. The V gene is TRBV5-1, the J gene TRBJ1-4; the D is unclear. From germline, CDR1 is SGHRS and CDR2 YFSETQ. V was shortened by 5 bases and J by 0 bases, with 8 bases between the two germline ends. The CDR3 length is 14 residues.

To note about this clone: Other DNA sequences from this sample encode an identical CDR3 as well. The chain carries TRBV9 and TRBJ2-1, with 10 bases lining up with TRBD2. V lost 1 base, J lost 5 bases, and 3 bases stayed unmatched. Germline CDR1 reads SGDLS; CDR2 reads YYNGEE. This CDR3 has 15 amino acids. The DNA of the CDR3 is TGTGCCAGCAGCGTATTAGCGGGAGGCAACAATGAGCAGTTCTTC. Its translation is CASSVLAGGNNEQFF.

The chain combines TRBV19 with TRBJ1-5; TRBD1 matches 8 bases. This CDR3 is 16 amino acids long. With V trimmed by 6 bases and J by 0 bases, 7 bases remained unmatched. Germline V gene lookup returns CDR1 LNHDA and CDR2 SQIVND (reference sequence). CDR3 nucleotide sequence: TGTGCCAGTAGGTCAACAGGGGGACATAGCAATCAGCCCCAGCATTTT. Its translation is CASRSTGGHSNQPQHF.

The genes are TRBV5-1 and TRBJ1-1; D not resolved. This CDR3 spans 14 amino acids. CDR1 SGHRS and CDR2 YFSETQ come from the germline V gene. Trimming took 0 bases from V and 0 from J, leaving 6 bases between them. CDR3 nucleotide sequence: TGCGCCAGCAGCTTGGATCTGATGAACACTGAAGCTTTCTTT. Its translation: CASSLDLMNTEAFF.

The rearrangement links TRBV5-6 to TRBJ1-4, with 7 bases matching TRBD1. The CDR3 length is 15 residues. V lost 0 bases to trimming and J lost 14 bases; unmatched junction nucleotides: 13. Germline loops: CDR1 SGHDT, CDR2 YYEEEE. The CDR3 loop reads CASSLAPGQSFHLFF. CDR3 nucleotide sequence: TGTGCCAGCAGCTTGGCCCCGGGACAGAGCTTCCACCTGTTTTTT.

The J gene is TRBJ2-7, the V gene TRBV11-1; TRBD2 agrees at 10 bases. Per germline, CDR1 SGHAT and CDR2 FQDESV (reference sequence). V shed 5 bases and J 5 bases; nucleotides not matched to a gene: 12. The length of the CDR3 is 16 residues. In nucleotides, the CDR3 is TGTGCCAGCAGCGTTTCCGGGACTAGCGTTCGCCACGAGCAGTACTTC. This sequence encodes CASSVSGTSVRHEQYF.